This entry lists 26 T cell receptor beta chains sequenced from one sample in a study of blood T cell repertoires in COVID-19. Method: immunoSEQ multiplex PCR; TCRdb's copy keeps in-frame clones and lacks some. The sample lists 400,000 to 550,000 clones, about 89% occurring once. Specimen: peripheral blood. The source of these receptors is a woman in her 30s with acute or convalescent COVID-19.

The chain joins TRBV10-2 to TRBJ2-5; a weak D match, TRBD1 (6 bases). The CDR3 has 14 amino acids. V shed 3 bases and J shed 2 bases, with 10 bases lying between them. Germline CDR1 and CDR2: WSHSY and SAAADI. The DNA of the CDR3 is TGCGCCAGCAGTGAAGGACAGAATCAAGAGACCCAGTACTTC. It is translated as CASSEGQNQETQYF.

This clone was found once. The genes are TRBV5-1 and TRBJ1-2; D unresolved. Per the germline V gene, CDR1 is SGHRS and CDR2 is YFSETQ. Trimming removed 3 bases at V and 3 bases at J, with 9 bases between. The CDR3 runs to 13 residues. This chain's CDR3 is CASSYDADYGYTF. The CDR3 DNA reads TGCGCCAGCAGCTATGACGCGGACTATGGCTACACCTTC.

The chain has TRBV19 and TRBJ1-4, with D perhaps TRBD1 (5 bases). Germline V CDR1 and CDR2: LNHDA, SQIVND (reference sequence). Trimming took off 3 bases at V and 0 bases at J, with 8 bases between the two ends. This CDR3 has 15 amino acids. CDR3 sequence (DNA): TGTGCCAGTAGTATTTTACAGGCAACTAATGAAAAACTGTTTTTT. Translated: CASSILQATNEKLFF.

V and J are TRBV5-6 and TRBJ1-5; possible D gene TRBD1, 6 bases. V lost 0 bases, J lost 7 bases, and 11 bases lay in between. The CDR3 spans 14 residues. Germline V gene sequence: CDR1 SGHDT, CDR2 YYEEEE. The CDR3 DNA is TGTGCCAGCAGCTTGGTGGGCACAGGGCAGCCCCAGCATTTT. Its protein product is CASSLVGTGQPQHF.

The chain employs TRBV29-1 and TRBJ1-2; D is possibly TRBD1 (6 bases). The CDR3 runs 16 residues. Germline V gene sequence: CDR1 SQVTM, CDR2 ANQGSEA. Trimming pared 4 bases from V and 0 bases from J, leaving 18 bases between. DNA for the CDR3: TGCAGCGTTGGTGAGAGGGACACTATCGCTAACTATGGCTACACCTTC. It is translated as CSVGERDTIANYGYTF. Based on the CDR3 plus reference TRBV29-1 and TRBJ1-2, the full variable domain is SAVISQKPSRDICQRGTSLTIQCQVDSQVTMMFWYRQQPGQSLTLIATANQGSEATYESGFVIDKFPISRPNLTFSTLTVSNMSPEDSSIYLCSVGERDTIANYGYTFGSGTRLTVV.

As for this clone: Distinct nucleotide sequences in the sample also encode this CDR3. V gene TRBV6-5 combines with J gene TRBJ2-7; D possibly corresponds to TRBD2 (5 bases). V lost 9 bases, J lost 1 base, and 13 bases lay in between. Germline V gives CDR1 MNHEY, CDR2 SVGAGI. This CDR3 has 13 amino acids. The chain's CDR3 is CASNPGGSYEQYF. The CDR3 nucleotides read TGTGCCAGTAACCCAGGAGGTTCCTACGAGCAGTACTTC.

The V call is TRBV23-1, the J call TRBJ1-6; 10 nucleotides match TRBD1. TRBV23-1 is identified as an open reading frame with a role that is uncertain. J lost 10 bases, V lost 6 bases, and 12 bases had no gene match. The CDR3 is 16 residues long. The CDR3 reads CASSPDRGLSPSPLHF. CDR3 nucleotides: TGCGCCAGCAGCCCAGACAGGGGGCTATCCCCATCACCCCTCCACTTT.

The chain employs TRBV28 and TRBJ1-1; D may be TRBD1 (6 bases). CDR3 size: 13 residues. V lost 11 bases and J 3 bases, leaving 16 bases between the germline ends. Germline V gene lookup returns CDR1 MDHEN and CDR2 SYDVKM. CDR3 bases: TGTGCCTCCTCTAGGGGGTATTACACTGAAGCTTTCTTT. Protein product: CASSRGYYTEAFF.

This chain uses TRBV24-1 with TRBJ2-7; 11 nucleotides align to TRBD1. V shed 5 bases and J 2 bases; nucleotides not matched to a gene: 1. Germline V CDR1 and CDR2: KGHDR, SFDVKD. The CDR3 contains 14 residues. CDR3 nucleotides: TGTGCCACCAGTGGGGGACAGGGGGCCTACGAGCAGTACTTC. Translated: CATSGGQGAYEQYF.

This chain uses TRBV4-2 with TRBJ1-2; 10 bases match TRBD1. Germline loops: CDR1 LGHNA, CDR2 YNFKEQ. The CDR3 runs 16 residues. The V and J ends lost 1 base and 3 bases, in that order; junction bases with no gene match: 5. The CDR3 nucleotides read TGTGCCAGCAGCCAAGTCGGGACAGGGGTCGACTATGGCTACACCTTC. Amino acids: CASSQVGTGVDYGYTF.

The chain links TRBV28 to TRBJ1-5, with a tentative D call TRBD1 (5 bases). The CDR3 contains 13 residues. Germline CDR1 and CDR2: MDHEN and SYDVKM. With 3 bases removed from V and 6 bases from J, the gap between germline ends came to 9 bases. The CDR3 protein is CASSFQGSQPQHF. In nucleotides, the CDR3 is TGTGCCAGCAGTTTCCAGGGTAGTCAGCCCCAGCATTTT.

The chain uses TRBV7-7 and TRBJ1-2; 12 positions match TRBD1. This CDR3 is built from 17 residues. The V gene's germline CDR1 is SSHAT and CDR2 FNYEAQ (reference sequence). V shed 5 bases, J shed 4 bases, and the junction held 11 bases outside the gene matches. The CDR3 sequence is CASSPLTGTGGVYGYTF. DNA for the CDR3: TGTGCCAGCAGCCCACTTACCGGGACAGGGGGCGTCTATGGCTACACCTTC.

About this clone: Other DNA sequences in the sample encode the same CDR3. V is TRBV30 and J is TRBJ2-5; a possible D gene is TRBD2 (5 bases). This CDR3 comprises 14 residues. CDR1 is GTSNPN, CDR2 SVGIG, per germline (reference sequence). The ends were cut back, 2 bases at V and 1 base at J, with 11 bases in the middle. The CDR3 sequence: CAWSKRRTQETQYF. Written as DNA, the CDR3 is TGTGCCTGGAGTAAGCGGAGAACCCAAGAGACCCAGTACTTC.

This clone was recorded a few times. This same CDR3 is encoded by further DNA sequences in the sample. This rearrangement joins TRBV5-1 to TRBJ2-7, with 9 bases identical to TRBD1. CDR1 is SGHRS, CDR2 YFSETQ, per germline. There are 14 residues in the CDR3. J was trimmed by 3 bases and V by 4 bases; bases with no gene match: 5. CDR3: CASSPGTGYYEQYF. Here the CDR3 DNA reads TGCGCCAGCAGCCCTGGGACAGGGTACTACGAGCAGTACTTC.

V is TRBV27 and J is TRBJ2-6; the match to TRBD1 covers 11 bases. V was pared by 6 bases and J by 9 bases, with 4 bases of the junction left unmatched. In germline, CDR1 is MNHEY, CDR2 SMNVEV (reference sequence). This CDR3 is built from 14 residues. This chain's CDR3 is CASSTDRGLNVLTF. The CDR3, as DNA: TGTGCCAGCAGCACGGACAGGGGGCTCAACGTCCTGACTTTC.

The rearrangement links TRBV12-3 or TRBV12-4 to TRBJ2-2, with D uncertain. The CDR3 runs to 13 residues. V was pared by 7 bases and J by 2 bases, with 8 bases between. This CDR3 reads CASTSSNTGELFF. CDR3 DNA sequence: TGTGCCAGCACTTCTAGTAACACCGGGGAGCTGTTTTTT.

The chain recombines TRBV5-1 with TRBJ2-4, with D maybe TRBD2 (5 bases). This CDR3 comprises 16 residues. From germline, CDR1 is SGHRS and CDR2 YFSETQ. V was pared by 2 bases and J by 3 bases, with 15 bases between. The CDR3 sequence is CASSFGLDLVKNIQYF. The CDR3 bases are TGCGCCAGCAGCTTCGGACTTGATCTGGTCAAAAACATTCAGTACTTC.

Worth noting for this clone: The germline gene is not matched at one end of the junction; a read error may be the cause. The chain couples TRBV11-2 to TRBJ1-4, with 7 bases lining up with TRBD1. This CDR3 has 9 amino acids. Germline V lookup: CDR1 SGHAT, CDR2 FQNNGV. The chain's CDR3 is CASSAGGLF. In DNA form, the CDR3 reads TGTGCCAGCAGTGCAGGGGGTCTTTTT.

This chain joins TRBV28 and TRBJ2-7; 9 bases align to TRBD1. After removal of 5 bases from V and 3 bases from J, the junction contained 5 bases not matched to a gene. CDR3 length: 14 amino acids. The germline V gene encodes CDR1 MDHEN and CDR2 SYDVKM. The CDR3 here is CASSLGQGYYEQYF. Here the CDR3 DNA reads TGTGCCAGCAGTCTAGGACAGGGGTACTACGAGCAGTACTTC. The full variable domain, in which reference TRBV28 and TRBJ2-7 provide the parts outside the CDR3, is DVKVTQSSRYLVKRTGEKVFLECVQDMDHENMFWYRQDPGLGLRLIYFSYDVKMKEKGDIPEGYSVSREKKERFSLILESASTNQTSMYLCASSLGQGYYEQYFGPGTRLTVT.

CDR3 DNA sequence: TGTGCCAGCAGTTTTAACAGCTATGGCTACACCTTC. It is translated as CASSFNSYGYTF. The chain uses TRBV28 and TRBJ1-2; D not certain. The germline gives CDR1 MDHEN, CDR2 SYDVKM. Trimming removed 3 bases from V and 4 bases from J, with 6 bases in between. The CDR3 spans 12 residues.

The chain combines TRBV7-3 with TRBJ2-3, with 8 positions matching TRBD2. The CDR3 consists of 13 residues. The V segment lost 8 bases and the J segment 4 bases; nucleotides outside the gene matches: 5. From germline, CDR1 is SGHTA and CDR2 FQGTGA. The CDR3 nucleotides are TGTGCCAGCTCAACGGGGGGGCCAGATACGCAGTATTTT. Encoded protein: CASSTGGPDTQYF.

The chain is built from TRBV2 and TRBJ1-4; 7 nucleotides match TRBD1. The CDR3 length is 14 residues. Germline-derived CDR1 and CDR2 are SNHLY and FYNNEI. J lost 8 bases, V lost 4 bases, and 7 bases had no gene match. CDR3 loop: CASSGQGVREKLFF. CDR3 coding DNA: TGTGCCAGCAGTGGACAGGGCGTAAGGGAAAAACTGTTTTTT.

In this sample, this clone turned up a few times. The V call is TRBV5-6, the J call TRBJ2-7; TRBD1 might be the D (6 bases). The CDR3 sequence is 12 residues long. Trimming left V 4 bases short and J 6 bases short, with 11 bases between. Germline V gene lookup returns CDR1 SGHDT and CDR2 YYEEEE. CDR3 sequence reads: CASSGGKGEQYF. CDR3 nucleotide sequence: TGTGCCAGCAGCGGGGGCAAGGGCGAGCAGTACTTC.

The chain links TRBV19 to TRBJ2-3; D gene uncertain. Germline CDR1 and CDR2: LNHDA and SQIVND (reference sequence). The CDR3 has 13 residues. The V end was cut by 5 bases, the J end by 4 bases, with 10 bases between. CDR3 residues: CASSHRLADTQYF. As DNA, the CDR3 is TGTGCCAGTAGTCACCGACTTGCAGATACGCAGTATTTT.

The rearrangement joins TRBV3-1 (or the pseudogene TRBV3-2) to TRBJ1-6; D gene unclear. CDR1 and CDR2 from the germline V gene are LGHDT and YNNKEL (reference sequence). This CDR3 has 16 amino acids. The V end was cut by 5 bases, the J end by 8 bases, with 19 bases between. CDR3 loop: CASSKVSPGDDSPLHF. The CDR3 bases are TGTGCCAGCAGCAAAGTTTCCCCCGGGGATGATTCACCCCTCCACTTT.

The rearrangement joins TRBV5-5 to TRBJ1-2; 9 bases agree with TRBD1. V trimming: 3 bases; J trimming: 1 base; junction bases outside the gene matches: 1. The germline gives CDR1 SGHKS, CDR2 YYEKEE (reference sequence). The CDR3 spans 14 residues. CDR3 region: CASSWDRVNYGYTF. Written as DNA, the CDR3 is TGTGCCAGCAGCTGGGACAGGGTTAACTATGGCTACACCTTC. Together with reference TRBV5-5 and TRBJ1-2, the CDR3 gives the full variable domain: DAGVTQSPTHLIKTRGQQVTLRCSPISGHKSVSWYQQVLGQGPQFIFQYYEKEERGRGNFPDRFSARQFPNYSSELNVNALLLGDSALYLCASSWDRVNYGYTFGSGTRLTVV.